The clone carrying this T cell receptor beta chain was seen only a few times. Its specificity is unknown. From the RT-PCR reads, TCRdb called clonotypes with MiXCR, one entry per CDR3 protein. The data show approximately 500,000 distinct CDR3 sequences, approximately 12% seen once. This specimen comes from a study of response to subunit inactivated influenza vaccine. The V gene's germline CDR1 is MGHRA and CDR2 YSYEKL. Trimming removed 4 bases from V and 7 bases from J, with 20 bases in between. This CDR3 has 15 residues. Study-level findings and limits: The authors proposed limited new T cell recruitment per seasonal influenza vaccination.

Here the sequenced sample was PBMCs from blood, taken roughly 48 days after vaccination. The genes are TRBV4-1 and TRBJ2-7; either TRBD1 or TRBD2 may supply D (5 bases each). This receptor was identified in a man aged 50 to 59 who received an inactivated influenza vaccine. The CDR3 DNA reads TGCGCCAGCAGCCGACCGGGGCCCACCTTTGATGAGCAGTACTTC. Its protein is CASSRPGPTFDEQYF.